The next 15 T cell receptor beta chains were all read from a single sample in a study of T cell repertoires in cytomegalovirus infection. TCRdb used MiXCR to reprocess the reads, holding one entry per CDR3 protein. Of 210,000 or so distinct CDR3 sequences in the sample, about 5.9% were seen once. The sequenced sample was PBMCs. Source of these receptors: a human donor in good health (CMV status not recorded). Some clones in this sample may be carry-over from other donors' samples.

This clonotype was observed many times. The chain combines TRBV7-2 with TRBJ2-5, with no clear D. The length of the CDR3 is 13 residues. Trimming removed 2 bases at V and 0 bases at J, with 4 bases between. Per the germline V gene, CDR1 is SGHTA and CDR2 is FQGNSA. CDR3: CASSLKHQETQYF. The CDR3 nucleotides read TGTGCCAGCAGCTTAAAGCACCAAGAGACCCAGTACTTC. The full variable domain, with the rest looked up from reference TRBV7-2 and TRBJ2-5, is GAGVSQSPSNKVTEKGKDVELRCDPISGHTALYWYRQSLGQGLEFLIYFQGNSAPDKSGLPSDRFSAERTGGSVSTLTIQRTQQEDSAVYLCASSLKHQETQYFGPGTRLLVL.

This clonotype was counted many times. The rearrangement joins TRBV6-2 or TRBV6-3 to TRBJ1-2; 9 nucleotides align to TRBD1. Germline loops: CDR1 MNHEY, CDR2 SVGEGT. This CDR3 is built from 15 residues. Trimming removed 0 bases from V and 3 bases from J; junction bases left unmatched: 2. CDR3 residues: CASSYSRTGDYGYTF. In DNA, the CDR3 is TGTGCCAGCAGTTACTCGAGGACAGGGGACTATGGCTACACCTTC.

This clonotype was seen at least ten times. This chain uses TRBV5-6 with TRBJ2-5, with D perhaps TRBD1 (6 bases). With 3 bases removed from V and 0 bases from J, the gap between germline ends came to 15 bases. Germline CDR1 and CDR2: SGHDT and YYEEEE. The CDR3 is made up of 16 amino acids. The CDR3 DNA follows: TGTGCCAGCAGCTATACAGGGTCAAATTACCAAGAGACCCAGTACTTC. Amino acids: CASSYTGSNYQETQYF. Variable domain in full (rest from reference TRBV5-6 and TRBJ2-5): DAGVTQSPTHLIKTRGQQVTLRCSPKSGHDTVSWYQQALGQGPQFIFQYYEEEERQRGNFPDRFSGHQFPNYSSELNVNALLLGDSALYLCASSYTGSNYQETQYFGPGTRLLVL.

In its sample, this clonotype was seen many times. The chain couples TRBV12-3 or TRBV12-4 to TRBJ2-1; 8 bases are shared with TRBD2. The J segment lost 0 bases and the V segment lost 4 bases, leaving 8 bases of the junction unmatched. The CDR3 contains 17 residues. In DNA form, the CDR3 reads TGTGCCAGCAGTTCCGTTAGCGGGAAGAGCTCCTACAATGAGCAGTTCTTC. Translation gives CASSSVSGKSSYNEQFF.

This clonotype was found many times. The rearrangement links TRBV5-1 to TRBJ1-1; no clear D gene. In germline, CDR1 is SGHRS, CDR2 YFSETQ. This CDR3 is built from 15 residues. The ends were cut back, 0 bases at V and 1 base at J, with 10 bases in the middle. DNA of the CDR3: TGCGCCAGCAGCTTGGCCGTTCTGGAGAACACTGAAGCTTTCTTT. It yields the protein CASSLAVLENTEAFF.

This clonotype was found a few times. The chain recombines TRBV7-9 with TRBJ2-7; 8 bases agree with TRBD1. V lost 3 bases to trimming and J lost 6 bases; unmatched junction nucleotides: 7. CDR3 size: 14 residues. Germline V gene sequence: CDR1 SEHNR, CDR2 FQNEAQ (reference sequence). CDR3 sequence reads: CASSFTGGRFEQYF. CDR3 DNA: TGTGCCAGCAGCTTCACAGGGGGAAGGTTCGAGCAGTACTTC.

This clonotype was counted at least ten times. The rearrangement links TRBV20-1 to TRBJ1-1; D possibly corresponds to TRBD1 (6 bases). CDR1 is DFQATT, CDR2 SNEGSKA, per germline (reference sequence). The CDR3 is 11 residues long. V lost 3 bases, J lost 4 bases, and 6 bases lay in between. CDR3 sequence (DNA): TGCAGTGCTAGGGGGGCCACTGAAGCTTTCTTT. Amino acid sequence: CSARGATEAFF.

This clonotype was counted ten times or more. The genes are TRBV7-3 and TRBJ2-2, with 10 positions matching TRBD1. Germline V CDR1 and CDR2: SGHTA, FQGTGA. The CDR3 consists of 17 residues. Losses at the gene ends were 2 bases for V and 5 bases for J; bases not matched to a gene: 8. The CDR3 sequence: CASSLDRDRGLTGELFF. In DNA form, the CDR3 reads TGTGCCAGCAGCTTAGACCGGGACAGGGGATTGACCGGGGAGCTGTTTTTT.

The sample holds many counts of this clonotype. The chain links TRBV7-2 to TRBJ1-1; D gene unclear. V was trimmed by 5 bases and J by 2 bases, leaving 9 bases between them. The V gene's germline CDR1 is SGHTA and CDR2 FQGNSA. This CDR3 has 13 amino acids. The CDR3, as DNA: TGTGCCAGCAGCCGCCCAGGTAACACTGAAGCTTTCTTT. Its protein product is CASSRPGNTEAFF. Based on the CDR3 plus reference TRBV7-2 and TRBJ1-1, the full variable domain is GAGVSQSPSNKVTEKGKDVELRCDPISGHTALYWYRQSLGQGLEFLIYFQGNSAPDKSGLPSDRFSAERTGGSVSTLTIQRTQQEDSAVYLCASSRPGNTEAFFGQGTRLTVV.

In its sample, this clonotype was seen many times. V is TRBV28 and J is TRBJ2-2, with 9 nucleotides matching TRBD1. The CDR3 spans 16 residues. Germline assignment: CDR1 MDHEN and CDR2 SYDVKM. Trimming at V came to 4 bases and at J to 5 bases, leaving 8 bases not matched to a gene. CDR3 DNA sequence: TGTGCCAGCAGTTCCTCCGGGACAGGGATAACCGGGGAGCTGTTTTTT. Translating it yields CASSSSGTGITGELFF. The variable domain in full, completed from reference TRBV28 and TRBJ2-2, reads DVKVTQSSRYLVKRTGEKVFLECVQDMDHENMFWYRQDPGLGLRLIYFSYDVKMKEKGDIPEGYSVSREKKERFSLILESASTNQTSMYLCASSSSGTGITGELFFGEGSRLTVL.

This clonotype was recorded at least ten times. The chain couples TRBV10-3 to TRBJ1-6, with 9 bases aligning to TRBD1. The germline V gene encodes CDR1 ENHRY and CDR2 SYGVKD. The V gene end was trimmed by 2 bases and the J gene end by 9 bases; junction bases not matched to a gene: 2. This CDR3 has 14 amino acids. As DNA, the CDR3 is TGTGCCATCAGTGAGGGACAGGGGACTTCACCCCTCCACTTT. It translates to CAISEGQGTSPLHF.

This chain links TRBV19 with TRBJ1-1, with D tentatively TRBD1 (5 bases). Germline CDR1 LNHDA, CDR2 SQIVND (reference sequence). The ends were cut back, 6 bases at V and 5 bases at J, with 19 bases in the middle. The length of the CDR3 is 15 residues. The DNA for the CDR3 is TGTGCCAGTAGATCTCCAAGGTTGGGGGAGACTGAAGCTTTCTTT. It specifies CASRSPRLGETEAFF.

This clonotype was seen many times. The chain carries TRBV12-3 or TRBV12-4 and TRBJ2-3, with TRBD1 matching over 8 bases. The CDR3 is 13 residues long. Trimming removed 8 bases from V and 4 bases from J; junction bases left unmatched: 5. CDR3 sequence: CASLGTGSDTQYF. In DNA, the CDR3 is TGTGCCAGCCTCGGGACAGGATCAGATACGCAGTATTTT.

This clonotype was seen ten or more times. The genes are TRBV29-1 and TRBJ2-3; no clear D. Germline lookup yields CDR1 SQVTM and CDR2 ANQGSEA. The CDR3 spans 12 residues. V shed 0 bases and J shed 4 bases, with 5 bases lying between them. CDR3 in amino acids: CSVEDAADTQYF. The CDR3 DNA is TGCAGCGTTGAAGATGCAGCAGATACGCAGTATTTT.

This clonotype has at least ten counts. The genes are TRBV19 and TRBJ1-6, with a tentative D call TRBD1 (5 bases). Germline lookup yields CDR1 LNHDA and CDR2 SQIVND (reference sequence). The CDR3 has 14 residues. V lost 5 bases and J lost 9, with 14 bases in between. The CDR3 sequence is CASSLRGEGSPLHF. The CDR3 nucleotides read TGTGCCAGTAGTCTTCGGGGCGAGGGTTCACCCCTCCACTTT.